These T cell receptor beta chains were read from a single sample in a study of early T cells in non-severe SARS-CoV-2 infection. One entry per CDR3 protein results from TCRdb running MiXCR on the 5' RACE reads. The sample has 29,000 or so distinct CDR3 sequences; about 4.6% are singletons. The sequenced sample consisted of whole blood. These receptors were obtained from an adult who was a healthcare worker with PCR-confirmed SARS-CoV-2 infection or an uninfected control (not recorded which). Both conserved end residues are part of each CDR3. Each record gives: J gene, V gene, D gene, clone size, CDR3 protein, CDR3 DNA. D genes are given only for firm matches. Clone size is shown for a subset of rows, as once, few, many or a class of expanded clone.

>TRBJ2-1|TRBV14|TRBD1|many
CASSPGNGQGDNEQFF
TGTGCCAGCAGCCCAGGCAATGGACAGGGGGATAATGAGCAGTTCTTC
>TRBJ2-2|TRBV7-8|.|many
CASSFSNTGELFF
TGTGCCAGCAGCTTTTCGAACACCGGGGAGCTGTTTTTT
>TRBJ1-2|TRBV30|.|many
CAWSAPRQFHYFF
TGTGCCTGGAGTGCCCCACGACAGTTTCATTATTTCTTC
>TRBJ1-5|TRBV7-6|TRBD1|many
CASSSGQGFNQPQHF
TGTGCCAGCAGCTCCGGACAGGGGTTTAATCAGCCCCAGCATTTT
>TRBJ2-7|TRBV6-5|TRBD1|many
CASRSGGLTYEQYF
TGTGCCAGCAGATCAGGGGGCTTGACCTACGAGCAGTACTTC
>TRBJ1-1|TRBV4-3|.|many
CASSQKMDTPPLEAFF
TGCGCCAGCAGCCAAAAGATGGATACTCCCCCTCTGGAAGCTTTCTTT
>TRBJ2-7|TRBV6-1|.|many
CASIETPQRVEQYF
TGTGCCAGCATCGAGACTCCCCAGCGGGTCGAGCAGTACTTC
>TRBJ2-4|TRBV4-2|.|few
CASSPYPGPGNIQYF
TGTGCCAGCAGCCCCTACCCGGGGCCGGGGAACATTCAGTACTTC
>TRBJ1-2|TRBV7-2|.|.
CASSLRQDYYYGYTF
TGTGCCAGCAGCCTCAGACAGGATTATTACTATGGCTACACCTTC
>TRBJ2-1|TRBV3-1|.|many
CASSQVLGANEQFF
TGTGCCAGCAGCCAAGTTCTAGGAGCCAATGAGCAGTTCTTC
>TRBJ2-7|TRBV6-4|.|many
CASSDQVTYEQYF
TGTGCCAGCAGTGATCAGGTCACCTACGAGCAGTACTTC
>TRBJ2-1|TRBV4-3|.|many
CASSPRAIGQGEQFF
TGCGCCAGCAGCCCCAGGGCTATAGGACAAGGTGAGCAGTTCTTC
>TRBJ2-1|TRBV12-3/TRBV12-4|TRBD2|many
CASSWLSAGGPRDEQFF
TGTGCCAGCAGTTGGTTATCGGCGGGAGGGCCTAGGGATGAGCAGTTCTTC
>TRBJ2-2|TRBV20-1|.|many
CSVPGPNTGELFF
TGCAGTGTCCCGGGCCCGAACACCGGGGAGCTGTTTTTT
>TRBJ2-1|TRBV12-3/TRBV12-4|TRBD2|many
CASSLGRRRGGNEQFF
TGTGCCAGCAGTTTGGGCCGGAGAAGGGGAGGGAATGAGCAGTTCTTC
>TRBJ2-1|TRBV29-1|TRBD2|many
CSVEAWTSGRGGDEQFF
TGCAGCGTTGAAGCCTGGACTAGCGGGAGGGGAGGCGATGAGCAGTTCTTC
>TRBJ1-2|TRBV10-2|.|.
CASSESTVGGYTF
TGCGCCAGCAGTGAGTCGACGGTAGGCGGCTACACCTTC
>TRBJ2-7|TRBV7-2|.|many
CASSLAPGLDYEQYF
TGTGCCAGCAGCTTAGCACCGGGACTCGACTACGAGCAGTACTTC
>TRBJ2-3|TRBV10-3|.|many
CAISRGGVRTDTQYF
TGTGCCATCAGCAGGGGAGGGGTGCGCACAGATACGCAGTATTTT
>TRBJ2-5|TRBV4-1|TRBD2|many
CASSQGLAGGPVETQYF
TGCGCCAGCAGCCAAGGACTAGCGGGAGGGCCTGTGGAGACCCAGTACTTC
>TRBJ1-6|TRBV7-6|.|few
CASSLGGLGSPLHF
TGTGCCAGCAGCTTAGGGGGTCTCGGTTCACCCCTCCACTTT
>TRBJ1-1|TRBV6-1|.|few
CASSEQVRTEAFF
TGTGCCAGCAGTGAACAGGTGAGGACTGAAGCTTTCTTT
>TRBJ2-3|TRBV6-2/TRBV6-3|TRBD1|.
CASSERGVDRGETDTQYF
TGTGCCAGCAGTGAAAGGGGCGTCGACAGGGGCGAGACAGATACGCAGTATTTT